This T cell receptor (beta chain) derives from a study of CD8 T cells in Susac syndrome. Findings and caveats of the study: The study's TCR sequencing and HLA analysis covered a relatively small number of individuals, and the study acknowledged this.

Trimming stripped 3 bases from V and 4 bases from J, with 12 bases between. CDR1 and CDR2 from the germline V gene are MDHEN and SYDVKM. The CDR3 covers 14 residues. RNA in amounts of about 0.5 to 1 ug was reverse transcribed with random hexamers. From the immunoSEQ multiplex PCR reads, TCRdb called clonotypes with MiXCR, one entry per CDR3 protein. Of roughly 180,000 distinct CDR3 sequences listed, approximately 94% are singletons. Remarks on this clonotype: Its antigen is not identified.

Sequencing of TCR beta was performed on blood CD8+ T cells and on blood CD4+ T cells. FACS was used to enrich TEMRA cells, whereas the CD8+ and CD4+ T cells were obtained by negative isolation. The chain has TRBV28 and TRBJ1-1; a weak D match, TRBD1 (5 bases). The specimen sequenced was CD4+ T cells from PBMCs. The sequence was obtained from a human donor with multiple sclerosis. This CDR3 is CASSLEGMRTEAFF. As DNA, the CDR3 is TGTGCCAGCAGTTTGGAGGGGATGCGCACTGAAGCTTTCTTT.